This T cell receptor beta chain came from a study of cytotoxic CD8 clonotypes in ibrutinib-treated CLL. Across the whole study: Per sample, productive templates averaged about 240,000 and productive rearrangements averaged approximately 92,000.

Some clones are missing from TCRdb's copy, which holds only in-frame ones; the method was immunoSEQ multiplex PCR. Found here are approximately 100,000 clones, about 72% of them singletons; the top ten hold 25% to 40%. The CDR3 covers 16 residues. Trimming cost V 1 base and J 4 bases; bases outside gene matches: 5. CDR1 LNHNV and CDR2 YYDKDF come from the germline V gene (reference sequence). This chain uses TRBV15 with TRBJ1-3; 9 bases agree with TRBD1. This sequence was found in a human donor with chronic lymphocytic leukemia. Sequenced material: PBMCs, taken after 12 months of ibrutinib treatment. CDR3 sequence: CATSRGGQGKGNTIYF. The CDR3 DNA reads TGTGCCACCAGCAGAGGGGGACAGGGAAAGGGAAACACCATATATTTT.